This T cell receptor beta chain was obtained from a study of T cells in localized non-small cell lung cancer. Profiling relied on immunoSEQ multiplex PCR, and the TCRdb table lists in-frame clones only, not all of them. The table includes about 1,000 clones, 25% to 30% detected once. The adjacent lung that was sampled lay at least 2 cm from the tumor margin and showed no atypia. General study results and limits: In uninvolved adjacent lung, T cell clonality reached its highest value, exceeding tumor. Overall survival was longer when the density of T cells in the blood was higher. Appearances in adjacent lung were noted for a median roughly 50 of the top 100 tumor clones.

This clone was seen a handful of times. Its target is not known. The TCR originated in a woman aged 35 to 75 with stage III lung adenocarcinoma. The sample here was normal lung tissue next to the tumor, taken before any cancer treatment.

In DNA, the CDR3 is TGTGCCAGTAGTACGGCCTGGAGGTCCGAGCAGTACTTC. This encodes CASSTAWRSEQYF. The chain joins TRBV19 to TRBJ2-7; TRBD2 might be the D (5 bases). Germline lookup yields CDR1 LNHDA and CDR2 SQIVND (reference sequence). CDR3 length equals 13 residues. V shed 4 bases and J shed 6 bases, with 13 bases lying between them.